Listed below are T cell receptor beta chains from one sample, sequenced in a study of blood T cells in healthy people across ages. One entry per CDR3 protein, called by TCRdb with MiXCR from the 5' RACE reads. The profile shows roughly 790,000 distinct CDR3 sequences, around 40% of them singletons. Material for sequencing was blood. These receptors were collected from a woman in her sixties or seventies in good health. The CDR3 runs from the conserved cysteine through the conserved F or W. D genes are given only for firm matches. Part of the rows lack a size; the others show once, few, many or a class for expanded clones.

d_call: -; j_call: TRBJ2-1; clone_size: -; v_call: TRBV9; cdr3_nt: TGTGCCAGCAGCGTAGGGGTGGAGACAGGCAATGAGCAGTTCTTC; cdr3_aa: CASSVGVETGNEQFF
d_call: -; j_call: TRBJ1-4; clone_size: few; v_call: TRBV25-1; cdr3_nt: TGTGCCAGCACTCTAGGCGAAAAACTGTTTTTT; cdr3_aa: CASTLGEKLFF
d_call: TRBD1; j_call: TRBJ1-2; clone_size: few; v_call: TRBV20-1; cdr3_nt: TGCAGTGCTAGAGAACGACAGGGGCTTGAGGGCTACACCTTC; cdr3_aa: CSARERQGLEGYTF
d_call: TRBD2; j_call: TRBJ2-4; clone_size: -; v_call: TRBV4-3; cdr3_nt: TGCGCCAGCAGCCAGGTATTACTAGCGGGAGAGAAAACAGCCAAAAACATTCAGTACTTC; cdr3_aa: CASSQVLLAGEKTAKNIQYF
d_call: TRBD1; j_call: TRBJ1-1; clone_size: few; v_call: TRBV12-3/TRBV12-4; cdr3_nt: TGTGCCAGCGGGGGAAGGGCAGGGGGGTTGGTCACTGAAGCTTTCTTT; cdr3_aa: CASGGRAGGLVTEAFF
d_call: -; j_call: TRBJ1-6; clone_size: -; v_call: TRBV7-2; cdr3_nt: TGTGCCAGCAGCTCCCTAAGGGACGGCTATTCACCCCTCCACTTT; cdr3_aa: CASSSLRDGYSPLHF
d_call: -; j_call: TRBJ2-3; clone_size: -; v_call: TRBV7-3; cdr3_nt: TGTGCCAGCAGCTTAGGTGGGAGTAGTGTTACAGATACGCAGTATTTT; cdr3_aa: CASSLGGSSVTDTQYF
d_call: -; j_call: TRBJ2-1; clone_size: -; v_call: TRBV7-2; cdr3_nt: TGTGCCAGCAGCCCTCACCCGGACAGTTACAATGAGCAGTTCTTC; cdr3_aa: CASSPHPDSYNEQFF
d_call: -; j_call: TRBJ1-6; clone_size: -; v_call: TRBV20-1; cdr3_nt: TGCAGTGCTAGGAGCTGGACAGAAGATAATTCACCCCTCCACTTT; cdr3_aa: CSARSWTEDNSPLHF
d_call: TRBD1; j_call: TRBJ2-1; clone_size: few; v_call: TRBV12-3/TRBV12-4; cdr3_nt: TGTGCCAGCAGTTTTGGGGACAGGGATGAAGAGCAGTTCTTC; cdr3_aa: CASSFGDRDEEQFF
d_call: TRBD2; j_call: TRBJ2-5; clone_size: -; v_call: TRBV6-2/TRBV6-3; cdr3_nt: TGTGCCGGCACACGGACTAGCGGATCGCAGTACTTC; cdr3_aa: CAGTRTSGSQYF
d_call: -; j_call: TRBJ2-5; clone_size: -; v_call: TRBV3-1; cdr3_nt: TGTGCCAGCAGCCATCGTAGTTACCAAGAGACCCAGTACTTC; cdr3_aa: CASSHRSYQETQYF
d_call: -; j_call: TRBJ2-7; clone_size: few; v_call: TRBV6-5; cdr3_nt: TGTGCCGCTCAGAGAGAGAGTGCATCCTACGAGCAGTACTTC; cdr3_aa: CAAQRESASYEQYF
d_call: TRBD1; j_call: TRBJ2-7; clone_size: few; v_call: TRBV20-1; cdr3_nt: TGCAGTGCTATAAGGACAGGGAAAGCCGAGCAGTACTTC; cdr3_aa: CSAIRTGKAEQYF
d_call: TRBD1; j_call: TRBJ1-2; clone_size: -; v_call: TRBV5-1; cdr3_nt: TGCGCCAGCAGCGTGACAGGGGGAGGCTACACCTTC; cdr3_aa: CASSVTGGGYTF
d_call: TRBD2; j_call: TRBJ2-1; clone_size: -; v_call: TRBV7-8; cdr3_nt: TGTGCCAGCAGCTTAGGTCTAGCGGGATATGCCAATGAGCAGTTCTTC; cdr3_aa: CASSLGLAGYANEQFF